The rows below give T cell receptor beta chains drawn from one sample of a study of cytomegalovirus exposure and HLA in healthy donors. The table came from immunoSEQ multiplex PCR; TCRdb's copy has only in-frame clones and leaves some out. Of some 61,000 clones detected, about 97% appear once; the ten largest clones hold roughly 1.6%. Source material: PBMCs. The receptors were gathered from a woman in her late teens or twenties in good health and CMV-seropositive. Both conserved end residues are part of each CDR3. The D gene is left open where the match is weak. Clone size is given for some rows only: seen once, a few or many times, or a class if the clone is expanded.

abundance: -
d_gene: -
j_gene: TRBJ2-7
v_gene: TRBV28
CDR3aa: CASSPGIGRALSYEQYF
CDR3nt: TGTGCCAGCAGCCCCGGAATCGGCAGGGCGCTCTCCTACGAGCAGTACTTC

abundance: once
d_gene: -
j_gene: TRBJ1-4
v_gene: TRBV7-9
CDR3aa: CANSGGSGFSTNEKLFF
CDR3nt: TGTGCCAACAGTGGGGGCTCGGGGTTTTCGACTAATGAAAAACTGTTTTTT

abundance: -
d_gene: -
j_gene: TRBJ1-1
v_gene: TRBV9
CDR3aa: CASSVGEQGNTEAFF
CDR3nt: TGTGCCAGCAGCGTAGGGGAACAGGGGAACACTGAAGCTTTCTTT

abundance: once
d_gene: TRBD2
j_gene: TRBJ2-1
v_gene: TRBV7-9
CDR3aa: CASSPRTSGRNEQFF
CDR3nt: TGTGCCAGCAGCCCCCGGACTAGCGGGAGAAATGAGCAGTTCTTC

abundance: -
d_gene: TRBD1
j_gene: TRBJ2-1
v_gene: TRBV7-7
CDR3aa: CASSLDRAAYNEQFF
CDR3nt: TGTGCTAGCAGCTTAGACAGGGCGGCCTACAATGAGCAGTTCTTC

abundance: -
d_gene: TRBD2
j_gene: TRBJ2-1
v_gene: TRBV11-2
CDR3aa: CASSLAGAYNEQFF
CDR3nt: TGTGCCAGCTCGCTAGCGGGAGCCTACAATGAGCAGTTCTTC

abundance: -
d_gene: TRBD1
j_gene: TRBJ2-4
v_gene: TRBV9
CDR3aa: CASSGTGTGGNIQYF
CDR3nt: TGTGCCAGCAGCGGAACCGGGACAGGAGGGAACATTCAGTACTTC

abundance: -
d_gene: -
j_gene: TRBJ1-1
v_gene: TRBV28
CDR3aa: CASTLRDYTEAFF
CDR3nt: TGTGCCAGCACCTTACGCGACTACACTGAAGCTTTCTTT

abundance: -
d_gene: TRBD1
j_gene: TRBJ2-7
v_gene: TRBV6-6
CDR3aa: CASTRDRGYEQYF
CDR3nt: TGTGCCAGCACCAGGGACAGGGGTTACGAGCAGTACTTC

abundance: -
d_gene: -
j_gene: TRBJ2-1
v_gene: TRBV2
CDR3aa: CASSEYTAGLGNEQFF
CDR3nt: TGTGCCAGCAGTGAATATACGGCAGGGCTTGGCAATGAGCAGTTCTTC

abundance: once
d_gene: TRBD2
j_gene: TRBJ2-2
v_gene: TRBV27
CDR3aa: CASSLRGTSGPTNTGELFF
CDR3nt: TGTGCCAGCAGTCTACGCGGGACTAGCGGGCCTACGAACACCGGGGAGCTGTTTTTT

abundance: -
d_gene: -
j_gene: TRBJ1-5
v_gene: TRBV6-5
CDR3aa: CASAAGKDQPQHF
CDR3nt: TGTGCCAGCGCCGCAGGGAAGGATCAGCCCCAGCATTTT

abundance: -
d_gene: TRBD2
j_gene: TRBJ2-1
v_gene: TRBV30
CDR3aa: CAWSVRGGFYNEQFF
CDR3nt: TGTGCCTGGAGTGTACGGGGGGGGTTTTACAATGAGCAGTTCTTC

abundance: -
d_gene: -
j_gene: TRBJ1-2
v_gene: TRBV11-2
CDR3aa: CASSLNGQRYGYTF
CDR3nt: TGTGCCAGCAGCTTAAATGGCCAGCGATACGGCTACACCTTC

abundance: -
d_gene: TRBD2
j_gene: TRBJ2-6
v_gene: TRBV7-9
CDR3aa: CASSHGLAGGFNVLTF
CDR3nt: TGTGCCAGCAGCCACGGACTAGCGGGAGGGTTCAACGTCCTGACTTTC

abundance: -
d_gene: -
j_gene: TRBJ1-4
v_gene: TRBV7-9
CDR3aa: CASSLNGEGVEKLFF
CDR3nt: TGTGCCAGCAGCTTAAACGGGGAGGGGGTTGAAAAACTGTTTTTT

abundance: once
d_gene: -
j_gene: TRBJ2-5
v_gene: TRBV7-9
CDR3aa: CASSLSILASSETQYF
CDR3nt: TGTGCCAGCAGCTTATCCATACTAGCTAGTTCGGAGACCCAGTACTTC

abundance: -
d_gene: TRBD1
j_gene: TRBJ1-5
v_gene: TRBV6-1
CDR3aa: CASSDILDRGFGSNQPQHF
CDR3nt: TGTGCCAGCAGTGATATCTTGGACAGGGGGTTCGGTAGCAATCAGCCCCAGCATTTT

abundance: -
d_gene: -
j_gene: TRBJ2-5
v_gene: TRBV18
CDR3aa: CASSRREGQETQYF
CDR3nt: TGTGCCAGCTCACGCAGGGAAGGACAAGAGACCCAGTACTTC

abundance: -
d_gene: -
j_gene: TRBJ1-2
v_gene: TRBV28
CDR3aa: CASSPLGLYGYTF
CDR3nt: TGTGCCAGCAGTCCCCTAGGACTCTATGGCTACACCTTC

abundance: -
d_gene: TRBD1
j_gene: TRBJ1-2
v_gene: TRBV7-9
CDR3aa: CASSELLTGVMTF
CDR3nt: TGTGCCAGCAGCGAACTTTTAACAGGGGTAATGACCTTC

abundance: once
d_gene: TRBD2
j_gene: TRBJ2-1
v_gene: TRBV9
CDR3aa: CASSVRLASGNEQFF
CDR3nt: TGTGCCAGCAGCGTAAGACTAGCCTCCGGGAATGAGCAGTTCTTC

abundance: -
d_gene: -
j_gene: TRBJ1-5
v_gene: TRBV9
CDR3aa: CASSVGGSNQPQHF
CDR3nt: TGTGCCAGCAGCGTAGGGGGCTCCAATCAGCCCCAGCATTTT

abundance: -
d_gene: -
j_gene: TRBJ1-3
v_gene: TRBV7-2
CDR3aa: CASSLAGAAWGNTIYF
CDR3nt: TGTGCCAGCAGCTTAGCAGGGGCTGCTTGGGGAAACACCATATATTTT

abundance: once
d_gene: TRBD1
j_gene: TRBJ2-7
v_gene: TRBV27
CDR3aa: CASRSLGQVYEQYF
CDR3nt: TGTGCCAGCAGATCACTAGGACAGGTCTACGAGCAGTACTTC

abundance: -
d_gene: TRBD2
j_gene: TRBJ2-7
v_gene: TRBV9
CDR3aa: CASSVDASGRAMLGEQYF
CDR3nt: TGTGCCAGCAGCGTAGATGCTAGCGGGAGGGCCATGCTGGGCGAGCAGTACTTC

abundance: -
d_gene: -
j_gene: TRBJ2-7
v_gene: TRBV28
CDR3aa: CASSRSASYEQYF
CDR3nt: TGTGCCAGCAGCCGGTCTGCCTCCTACGAGCAGTACTTC

abundance: -
d_gene: -
j_gene: TRBJ1-5
v_gene: TRBV19
CDR3aa: CASEGAARSNQPQHF
CDR3nt: TGTGCCAGTGAAGGGGCAGCGAGAAGCAATCAGCCCCAGCATTTT

abundance: -
d_gene: TRBD1
j_gene: TRBJ1-2
v_gene: TRBV7-9
CDR3aa: CASRNYRGRDGYTF
CDR3nt: TGTGCCAGCAGGAATTACAGGGGGCGCGATGGCTACACCTTC

abundance: once
d_gene: TRBD2
j_gene: TRBJ2-1
v_gene: TRBV7-9
CDR3aa: CASSVPGAGGGNEQFF
CDR3nt: TGTGCCAGCAGCGTTCCCGGGGCGGGAGGGGGCAATGAGCAGTTCTTC

abundance: -
d_gene: -
j_gene: TRBJ1-3
v_gene: TRBV7-3
CDR3aa: CASSEAGSSGNTIYF
CDR3nt: TGTGCCAGCAGCGAGGCTGGAAGCTCTGGAAACACCATATATTTT

abundance: -
d_gene: -
j_gene: TRBJ2-1
v_gene: TRBV27
CDR3aa: CASRRNKVVEQFF
CDR3nt: TGTGCCAGCAGGAGGAATAAGGTTGTTGAGCAGTTCTTC

abundance: once
d_gene: -
j_gene: TRBJ2-1
v_gene: TRBV4-2
CDR3aa: CASSQDSGGGPNNNEQFF
CDR3nt: TGTGCCAGCAGCCAAGATAGCGGTGGAGGGCCTAACAACAATGAGCAGTTCTTC

abundance: -
d_gene: TRBD2
j_gene: TRBJ2-1
v_gene: TRBV11-2
CDR3aa: CASSNPSVLAGSEQFF
CDR3nt: TGTGCCAGCAGCAATCCCTCGGTACTAGCGGGTTCTGAGCAGTTCTTC

abundance: once
d_gene: -
j_gene: TRBJ2-2
v_gene: TRBV6-6
CDR3aa: CASSYVAMLNTGELFF
CDR3nt: TGTGCCAGCAGCTATGTCGCAATGTTGAACACCGGGGAGCTGTTTTTT

abundance: -
d_gene: -
j_gene: TRBJ2-1
v_gene: TRBV29-1
CDR3aa: CSGIGGYNEQFF
CDR3nt: TGCAGCGGAATCGGGGGCTACAATGAGCAGTTCTTC

abundance: -
d_gene: -
j_gene: TRBJ1-1
v_gene: TRBV5-1
CDR3aa: CASSLDLTGTEAFF
CDR3nt: TGCGCCAGCAGCTTAGATTTGACTGGCACTGAAGCTTTCTTT

abundance: once
d_gene: -
j_gene: TRBJ1-4
v_gene: TRBV9
CDR3aa: CASSVGPSGEKLFF
CDR3nt: TGTGCCAGCAGCGTAGGACCATCGGGGGAAAAACTGTTTTTT

abundance: once
d_gene: -
j_gene: TRBJ1-2
v_gene: TRBV5-1
CDR3aa: CASSFASSYGYTF
CDR3nt: TGCGCCAGCAGCTTTGCGTCTAGCTATGGCTACACCTTC

abundance: -
d_gene: -
j_gene: TRBJ1-5
v_gene: TRBV23-1
CDR3aa: CASSQSGPDPNQPQHF
CDR3nt: TGCGCCAGCAGTCAATCGGGCCCAGATCCCAATCAGCCCCAGCATTTT

abundance: -
d_gene: TRBD1
j_gene: TRBJ2-4
v_gene: TRBV28
CDR3aa: CASSFSTGAKNIQYF
CDR3nt: TGTGCCAGCAGTTTCTCGACAGGGGCCAAAAACATTCAGTACTTC